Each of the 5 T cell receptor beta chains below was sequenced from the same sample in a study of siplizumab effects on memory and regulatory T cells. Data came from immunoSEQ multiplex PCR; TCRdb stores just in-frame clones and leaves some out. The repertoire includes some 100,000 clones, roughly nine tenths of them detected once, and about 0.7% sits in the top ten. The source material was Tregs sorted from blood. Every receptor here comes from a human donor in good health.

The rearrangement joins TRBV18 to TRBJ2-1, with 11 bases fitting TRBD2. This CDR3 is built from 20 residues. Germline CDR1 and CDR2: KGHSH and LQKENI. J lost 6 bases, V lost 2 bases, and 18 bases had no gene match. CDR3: CASSPAQAVLAGVKGNEQFF. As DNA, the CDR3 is TGTGCCAGCTCACCAGCCCAGGCAGTACTAGCGGGAGTTAAAGGCAATGAGCAGTTCTTC.

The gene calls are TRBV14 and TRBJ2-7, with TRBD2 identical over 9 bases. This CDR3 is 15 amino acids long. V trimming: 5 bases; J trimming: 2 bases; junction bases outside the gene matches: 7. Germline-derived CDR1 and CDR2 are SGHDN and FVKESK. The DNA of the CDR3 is TGTGCCAGCAGCGCGGGACTAGCTGAAACCTACGAGCAGTACTTC. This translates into CASSAGLAETYEQYF.

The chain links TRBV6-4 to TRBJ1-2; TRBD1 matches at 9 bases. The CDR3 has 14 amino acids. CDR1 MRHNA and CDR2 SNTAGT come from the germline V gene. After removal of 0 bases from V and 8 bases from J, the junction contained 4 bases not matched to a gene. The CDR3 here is CASSDSGQGMGYTF. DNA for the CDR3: TGTGCCAGCAGTGACTCAGGACAGGGGATGGGCTACACCTTC.

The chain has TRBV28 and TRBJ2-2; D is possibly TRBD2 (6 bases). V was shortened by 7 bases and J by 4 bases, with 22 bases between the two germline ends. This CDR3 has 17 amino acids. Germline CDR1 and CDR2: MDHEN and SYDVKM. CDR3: CASKSYIAAPGTGELFF. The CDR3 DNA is TGTGCCAGCAAAAGCTACATAGCGGCCCCGGGCACCGGGGAGCTGTTTTTT.

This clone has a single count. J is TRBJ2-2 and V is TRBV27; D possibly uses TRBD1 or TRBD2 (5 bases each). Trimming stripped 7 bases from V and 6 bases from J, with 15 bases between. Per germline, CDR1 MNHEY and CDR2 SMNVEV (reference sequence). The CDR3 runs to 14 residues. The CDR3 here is CASTKGPLAGELFF. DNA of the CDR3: TGTGCCAGCACCAAGGGACCCCTTGCCGGGGAGCTGTTTTTT.